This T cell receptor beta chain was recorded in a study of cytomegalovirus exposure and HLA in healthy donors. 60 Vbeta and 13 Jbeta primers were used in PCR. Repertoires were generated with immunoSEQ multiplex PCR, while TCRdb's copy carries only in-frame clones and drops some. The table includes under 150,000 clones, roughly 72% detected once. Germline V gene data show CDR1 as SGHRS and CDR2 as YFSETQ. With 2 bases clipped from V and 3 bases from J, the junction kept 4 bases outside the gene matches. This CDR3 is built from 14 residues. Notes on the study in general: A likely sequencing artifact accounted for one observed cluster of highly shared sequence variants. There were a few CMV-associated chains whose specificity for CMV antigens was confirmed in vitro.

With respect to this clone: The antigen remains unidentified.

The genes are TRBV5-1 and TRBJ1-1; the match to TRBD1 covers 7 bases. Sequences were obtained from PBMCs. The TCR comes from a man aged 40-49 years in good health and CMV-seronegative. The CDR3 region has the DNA TGCGCCAGCAGCTTAAGACAGGGAGACACTGAAGCTTTCTTT. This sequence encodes CASSLRQGDTEAFF.